Listed below are T cell receptor beta chains from one sample, sequenced in a study of blood T cell repertoires in COVID-19. Assay: immunoSEQ multiplex PCR; the TCRdb copy retains only in-frame clones and omits some. The table shows 150,000 to 200,000 clones, with about 80% occurring only once. The sequencing sample was made of peripheral blood. These receptors all come from a human donor with acute or convalescent COVID-19. The donor label of this sample is uncertain. The CDR3 runs from the conserved cysteine through the conserved F or W. Size is stated for part of the rows, as once, few or many counts, or as a class when the clone is expanded.

>13|TRBJ1-5|.|TRBV10-3
CAIQGARDQPQHF
>14|TRBJ2-5|.|TRBV7-9
CASSWDYGSETQYF
>16|TRBJ1-5|.|TRBV18
CASSPSTGLPNQPQHF
>13|TRBJ1-2|.|TRBV18
CASSPEKYYGYTF
>14|TRBJ1-1|.|TRBV5-4
CASSLAGARTEAFF
>15|TRBJ2-1|.|TRBV5-4
CASSSTGGMRNEQFF
>18|TRBJ2-2|once|TRBV10-3
CAISESRRGGGPGGELFF
>14|TRBJ2-5|.|TRBV29-1
CSVAERGAGETQYF
>16|TRBJ2-7|.|TRBV27
CASSLNLGTSSYEQYF
>12|TRBJ2-1|.|TRBV12-3/TRBV12-4
CASSLSGMEQFF
>18|TRBJ1-6|.|TRBV3-1/TRBV3-2
CASSQGGARSSYNSPLHF
>15|TRBJ2-7|few|TRBV28
CASSSSGSTPYEQYF
>18|TRBJ2-6|.|TRBV5-1
CASSLEGGSISGANVLTF
>15|TRBJ2-7|.|TRBV2
CASSEAPGQGFEQYF
>17|TRBJ2-7|.|TRBV10-2
CASSELRTSGFSYEQYF
>16|TRBJ1-1|.|TRBV7-8
CASSSYRGQMNTEAFF
>14|TRBJ2-5|once|TRBV19
CASSIRAGDKTQYF
>17|TRBJ2-1|.|TRBV7-8
CASSSNRATLNDNEQFF
>14|TRBJ2-1|.|TRBV28
CASSPPLGGNEQFF
>14|TRBJ1-2|few|TRBV6-5
CASSRSQGQGGYTF
>14|TRBJ1-4|.|TRBV11-2
CPSSYNRGVEKLFF
>14|TRBJ2-7|.|TRBV28
CASSLGGQVYEQYF
>16|TRBJ2-1|.|TRBV5-1
CASSLEGNPSYNEQFF
>12|TRBJ2-1|.|TRBV7-9
CATPEGGREVFF
>13|TRBJ1-2|.|TRBV19
CASTTRDDYGYTF
>14|TRBJ2-3|.|TRBV7-3
CASSFSSSPDTQYF
>13|TRBJ1-5|.|TRBV19
CASSIVEDQPQHF
>18|TRBJ1-3|few|TRBV9
CASSVGGAGDHSGNTIYF
>17|TRBJ1-5|once|TRBV11-2
CASSLAPYRGQNQPQHF
>13|TRBJ2-3|.|TRBV7-3
CASSLGFSDTQYF
>15|TRBJ1-1|.|TRBV3-1/TRBV3-2
CASSFGPGANTEAFF
>14|TRBJ2-7|.|TRBV28
CASSDRGQGGEQYF
>13|TRBJ2-7|.|TRBV3-1/TRBV3-2
CASSPRGTYEQYF
>14|TRBJ2-2|.|TRBV10-3
CAISGQGRTGELFF
>14|TRBJ1-5|.|TRBV6-5
CATALDRWNQPQHF
>14|TRBJ1-1|.|TRBV3-1/TRBV3-2
CASSQNGGSAEAFF
>15|TRBJ1-1|.|TRBV6-5
CASTLGGTGYTEAFF
>17|TRBJ2-7|.|TRBV2
CASRPGTSGGAGYEQYF
>15|TRBJ1-1|.|TRBV7-2
CASSLALVRDSEAFF
>19|TRBJ2-1|.|TRBV15
CATSRRTSGGRLTYNEQFF
>13|TRBJ2-5|.|TRBV29-1
CSVELTGWETQYF
>14|TRBJ2-1|.|TRBV9
CASNRDRSRDEQFF
>14|TRBJ1-1|.|TRBV30
CAWSPFTGVTEAFF
>17|TRBJ2-6|.|TRBV18
CASSPPLRDSGANVLTF
>15|TRBJ1-4|.|TRBV30
CAWSVEERKNEKLFF
>17|TRBJ2-1|.|TRBV7-7
CASSLALGRGLGNEQFF
>11|TRBJ2-5|.|TRBV12-3/TRBV12-4
CASSEKETQYF
>16|TRBJ2-1|few|TRBV19
CASSPRPEVSGNEQFF
>11|TRBJ1-1|.|TRBV30
CAWSADTEAFF
>14|TRBJ1-1|.|TRBV29-1
CSVGPGSSNTEAFF
>16|TRBJ2-3|.|TRBV11-3
CASSPGGMAGLYTQYF